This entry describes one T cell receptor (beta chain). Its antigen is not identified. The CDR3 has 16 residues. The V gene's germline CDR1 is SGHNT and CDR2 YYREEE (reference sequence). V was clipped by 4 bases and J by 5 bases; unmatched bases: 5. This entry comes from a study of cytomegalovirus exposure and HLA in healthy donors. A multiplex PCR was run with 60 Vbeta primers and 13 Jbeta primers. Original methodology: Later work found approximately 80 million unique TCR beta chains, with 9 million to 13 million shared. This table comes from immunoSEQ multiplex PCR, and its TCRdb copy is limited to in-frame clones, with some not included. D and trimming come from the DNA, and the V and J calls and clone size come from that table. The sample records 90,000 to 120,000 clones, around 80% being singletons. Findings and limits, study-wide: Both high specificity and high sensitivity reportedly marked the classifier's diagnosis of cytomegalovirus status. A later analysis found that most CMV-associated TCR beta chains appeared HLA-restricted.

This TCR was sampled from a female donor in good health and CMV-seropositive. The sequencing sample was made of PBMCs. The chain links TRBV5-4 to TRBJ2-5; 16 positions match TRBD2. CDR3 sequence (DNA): TGTGCCAGCAGCCTAGGGACTAGCGGGAGGGTCGAGACCCAGTACTTC. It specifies CASSLGTSGRVETQYF.